These 10 T cell receptor beta chains share one sample of origin, sequenced in a study of blood T cell repertoires in COVID-19. Sequencing was performed with immunoSEQ multiplex PCR; in TCRdb, only in-frame clones are kept and a portion is missing. The table shows roughly 340,000 clones, with 85% to 90% occurring only once. The specimen was peripheral blood. The receptors come from a woman in her forties or fifties with COVID-19, enrolled during active disease.

This chain joins TRBV24-1 and TRBJ1-2, with TRBD1 matching over 11 bases. The germline V gene encodes CDR1 KGHDR and CDR2 SFDVKD. J was trimmed by 7 bases and V by 2 bases; bases with no gene match: 8. The length of the CDR3 is 16 residues. CDR3 DNA: TGTGCCACCAGTGATTCAAGGACAGGGGGCTTGGGTGGCTACACCTTC. It encodes CATSDSRTGGLGGYTF.

This clone was seen a handful of times. As DNA, the CDR3 is TGTGCCTGGAGTAAAGAGCTAGCGACTATCCACGAGCAGTACTTC. Residues: CAWSKELATIHEQYF. This chain uses TRBV30 with TRBJ2-7; TRBD2 is a possible D gene (6 bases). Germline V CDR1 and CDR2: GTSNPN, SVGIG (reference sequence). V lost 2 bases and J 5 bases, leaving 19 bases between the germline ends. CDR3 length: 15 amino acids.

The V call is TRBV19, the J call TRBJ2-3; a weak D match, TRBD2 (6 bases). CDR3 length: 15 residues. Per germline, CDR1 LNHDA and CDR2 SQIVND (reference sequence). The V gene lost 5 bases and the J gene lost 3 bases, with 15 bases spanning the gap. This CDR3 reads CASSRGRVPTDTQYF. The CDR3 DNA is TGTGCCAGTAGTCGGGGGAGAGTCCCGACAGATACGCAGTATTTT.

CDR3 in DNA: TGTGCCACCAGTGGAGCGACAGTAAATCAGCCCCAGCATTTT. Translation gives CATSGATVNQPQHF. This chain connects TRBV24-1 to TRBJ1-5; D is perhaps TRBD1 (5 bases). The CDR3 totals 14 residues. The germline V gene encodes CDR1 KGHDR and CDR2 SFDVKD. Trimming cost V 5 bases and J 4 bases, with 11 bases left between them.

This clone showed up just once. This rearrangement joins TRBV5-1 to TRBJ2-7; the match to TRBD2 covers 8 bases. The J segment lost 3 bases and the V segment lost 2 bases, leaving 7 bases of the junction unmatched. Per the germline V gene, CDR1 is SGHRS and CDR2 is YFSETQ. This CDR3 is 15 amino acids long. The chain's CDR3 is CASSLTSGYFYEQYF. As DNA, the CDR3 is TGCGCCAGCAGCTTAACTAGCGGTTACTTCTACGAGCAGTACTTC.

The rearrangement joins TRBV9 to TRBJ2-2; 8 bases line up with TRBD2. V shed 4 bases and J 7 bases; nucleotides not matched to a gene: 6. This CDR3 contains 14 residues. Germline CDR1 SGDLS, CDR2 YYNGEE. The CDR3: CASSSGSGGGELFF. CDR3 DNA: TGTGCCAGCAGCTCGGGGAGCGGGGGCGGGGAGCTGTTTTTT.

The chain uses TRBV10-3 and TRBJ1-5, with D possibly TRBD1 on 5 matching bases. Germline assignment: CDR1 ENHRY and CDR2 SYGVKD. This CDR3 spans 16 amino acids. V lost 2 bases to trimming and J lost 3 bases, with 14 bases between them. CDR3: CAISEGERQTNQPQHF. CDR3 nucleotide sequence: TGTGCCATCAGTGAGGGTGAGCGACAGACCAATCAGCCCCAGCATTTT.

This chain joins TRBV10-2 and TRBJ2-3; 13 bases are shared with TRBD2. With V trimmed by 4 bases and J by 3 bases, 4 bases remained unmatched. Germline CDR1 is WSHSY and CDR2 is SAAADI. CDR3 size: 16 residues. The CDR3 loop reads CASSVGLAGETDTQYF. The CDR3 DNA is TGCGCCAGCAGTGTAGGACTAGCGGGAGAAACAGATACGCAGTATTTT.

In its sample, this clone was seen a few times. The chain has TRBV10-1 and TRBJ1-1; a weak D match, TRBD1 (5 bases). The V gene's germline CDR1 is WNHNN and CDR2 SYGVQD (reference sequence). The CDR3 is 14 residues long. V shed 5 bases and J shed 1 base, with 11 bases lying between them. The CDR3 is CASSNPGRNTEAFF. The CDR3 bases are TGCGCCAGCAGTAACCCAGGGCGGAACACTGAAGCTTTCTTT.

The rearrangement uses TRBV9 and TRBJ1-2; TRBD1 might be the D (6 bases). The germline V and J ends were trimmed by 0 bases and 3 bases, with 12 bases remaining between them. CDR1 is SGDLS, CDR2 YYNGEE, per germline. The CDR3 spans 15 residues. The chain's CDR3 is CASSVGVAGDYGYTF. CDR3 sequence (DNA): TGTGCCAGCAGCGTAGGTGTGGCAGGGGACTATGGCTACACCTTC.